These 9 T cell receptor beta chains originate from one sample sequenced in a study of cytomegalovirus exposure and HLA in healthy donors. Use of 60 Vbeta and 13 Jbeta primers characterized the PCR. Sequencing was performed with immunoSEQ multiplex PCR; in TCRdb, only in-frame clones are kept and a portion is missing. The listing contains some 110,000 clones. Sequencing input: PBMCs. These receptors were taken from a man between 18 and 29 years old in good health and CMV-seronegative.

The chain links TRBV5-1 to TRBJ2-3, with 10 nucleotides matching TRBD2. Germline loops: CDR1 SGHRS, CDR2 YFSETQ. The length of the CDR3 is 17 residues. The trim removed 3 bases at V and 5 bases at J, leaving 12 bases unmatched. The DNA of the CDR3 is TGCGCCAGCAGCTCCGGCGAAAGCGGGAGGGCCAGAGATACGCAGTATTTT. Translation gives CASSSGESGRARDTQYF.

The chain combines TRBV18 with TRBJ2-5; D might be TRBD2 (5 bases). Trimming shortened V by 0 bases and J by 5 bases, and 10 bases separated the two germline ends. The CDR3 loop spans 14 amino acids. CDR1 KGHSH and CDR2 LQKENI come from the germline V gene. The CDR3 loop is CASSPPSGEETQYF. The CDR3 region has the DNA TGTGCCAGCTCACCACCGAGTGGGGAGGAGACCCAGTACTTC.

The CDR3 DNA reads TGTGCCAGCAGCGTCGACCTAGGGGGAACTGTCACTGAAGCTTTCTTT. It encodes CASSVDLGGTVTEAFF. The chain couples TRBV9 to TRBJ1-1, with D possibly TRBD1 on 6 matching bases. V was pared by 2 bases and J by 4 bases, with 18 bases between. Germline V gene data show CDR1 as SGDLS and CDR2 as YYNGEE. This CDR3 comprises 16 residues.

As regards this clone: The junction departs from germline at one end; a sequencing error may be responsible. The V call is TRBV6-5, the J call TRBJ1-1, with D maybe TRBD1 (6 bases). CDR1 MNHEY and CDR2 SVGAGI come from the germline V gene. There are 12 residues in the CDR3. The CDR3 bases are TGTGCCAGCAGTTACTCGACGGGGGGCATTCTCTTT. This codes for CASSYSTGGILF.

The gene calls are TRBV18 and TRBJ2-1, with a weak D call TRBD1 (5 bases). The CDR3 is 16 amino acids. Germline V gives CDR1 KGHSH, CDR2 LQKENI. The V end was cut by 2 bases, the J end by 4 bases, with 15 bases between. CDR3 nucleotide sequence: TGTGCCAGCTCACCATCTCTGCCTGGGGCTTACAATGAGCAGTTCTTC. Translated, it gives CASSPSLPGAYNEQFF.

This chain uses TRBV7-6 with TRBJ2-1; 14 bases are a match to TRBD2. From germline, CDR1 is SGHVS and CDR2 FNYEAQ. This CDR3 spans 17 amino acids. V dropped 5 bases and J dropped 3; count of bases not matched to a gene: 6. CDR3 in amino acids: CASSVGTSGGYYNEQFF. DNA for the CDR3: TGTGCCAGCAGCGTCGGGACTAGCGGGGGATACTACAATGAGCAGTTCTTC.

As DNA, the CDR3 is TGCGCCAGCAGCCGTAGGGCTAGCGGGGAAGAGACCCAGTACTTC. Protein product: CASSRRASGEETQYF. The V call is TRBV4-1, the J call TRBJ2-5; 9 bases are a match to TRBD2. Germline-derived CDR1 and CDR2 are MGHRA and YSYEKL. Germline trimming cut 4 bases from V and 3 bases from J; bases unmatched to any gene: 6. This CDR3 is 15 amino acids long.

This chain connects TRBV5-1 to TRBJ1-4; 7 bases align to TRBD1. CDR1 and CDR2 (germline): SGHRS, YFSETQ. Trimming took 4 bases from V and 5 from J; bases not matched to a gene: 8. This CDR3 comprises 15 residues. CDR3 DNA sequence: TGCGCCAGCAGCCCGCCGGGACAGTTGAATGAAAAACTGTTTTTT. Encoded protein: CASSPPGQLNEKLFF. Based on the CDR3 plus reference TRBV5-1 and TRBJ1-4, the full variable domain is KAGVTQTPRYLIKTRGQQVTLSCSPISGHRSVSWYQQTPGQGLQFLFEYFSETQRNKGNFPGRFSGRQFSNSRSEMNVSTLELGDSALYLCASSPPGQLNEKLFFGSGTQLSVL.

CDR3 bases: TGTGCCAGCAGTTACTTTTCTCGGGGAGAGGAGGGCTACACCTTC. This codes for CASSYFSRGEEGYTF. The chain links TRBV6-6 to TRBJ1-2; D gene uncertain. This CDR3 has 15 amino acids. Germline V gene sequence: CDR1 MNHNY, CDR2 SVGAGI (reference sequence). The ends were cut back, 1 base at V and 8 bases at J, with 17 bases in the middle.